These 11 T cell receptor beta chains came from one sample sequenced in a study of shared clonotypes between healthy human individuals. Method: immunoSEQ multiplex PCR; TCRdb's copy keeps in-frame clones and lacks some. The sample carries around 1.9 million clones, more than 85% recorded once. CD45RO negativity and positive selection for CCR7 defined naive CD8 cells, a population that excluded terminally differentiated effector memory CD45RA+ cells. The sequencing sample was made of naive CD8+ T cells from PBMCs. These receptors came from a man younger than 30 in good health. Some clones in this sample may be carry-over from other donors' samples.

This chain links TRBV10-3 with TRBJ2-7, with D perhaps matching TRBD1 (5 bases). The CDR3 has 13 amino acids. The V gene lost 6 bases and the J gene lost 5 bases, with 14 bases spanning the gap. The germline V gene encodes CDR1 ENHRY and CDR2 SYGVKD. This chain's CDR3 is CAIRAGKYDEQYF. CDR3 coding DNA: TGTGCCATCAGGGCAGGGAAGTATGACGAGCAGTACTTC.

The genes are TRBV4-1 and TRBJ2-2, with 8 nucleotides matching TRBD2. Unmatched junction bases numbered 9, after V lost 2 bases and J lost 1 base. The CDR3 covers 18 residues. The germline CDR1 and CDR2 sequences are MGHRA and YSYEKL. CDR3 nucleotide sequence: TGCGCCAGCAGCCAATTGCGGGGGGTAAAGGTGAACACCGGGGAGCTGTTTTTT. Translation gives CASSQLRGVKVNTGELFF.

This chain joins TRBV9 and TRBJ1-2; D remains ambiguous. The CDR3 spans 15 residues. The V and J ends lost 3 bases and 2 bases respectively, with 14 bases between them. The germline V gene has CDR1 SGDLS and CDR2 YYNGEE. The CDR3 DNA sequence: TGTGCCAGCAGCGCCCCAAATGTGGGGAACTATGGCTACACCTTC. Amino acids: CASSAPNVGNYGYTF.

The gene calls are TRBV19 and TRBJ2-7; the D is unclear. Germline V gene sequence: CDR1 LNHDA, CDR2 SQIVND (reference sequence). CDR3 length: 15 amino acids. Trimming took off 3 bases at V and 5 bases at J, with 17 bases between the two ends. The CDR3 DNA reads TGTGCCAGTAGTATTTACAGCTTAGGAGTGAACGAGCAGTACTTC. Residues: CASSIYSLGVNEQYF.

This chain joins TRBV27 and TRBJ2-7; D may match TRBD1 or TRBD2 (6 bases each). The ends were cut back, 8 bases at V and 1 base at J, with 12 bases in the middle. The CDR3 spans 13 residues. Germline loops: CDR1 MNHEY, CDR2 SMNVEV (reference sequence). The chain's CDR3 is CASSRGPSYEQYF. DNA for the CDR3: TGTGCCAGCTCCCGGGGGCCATCCTACGAGCAGTACTTC.

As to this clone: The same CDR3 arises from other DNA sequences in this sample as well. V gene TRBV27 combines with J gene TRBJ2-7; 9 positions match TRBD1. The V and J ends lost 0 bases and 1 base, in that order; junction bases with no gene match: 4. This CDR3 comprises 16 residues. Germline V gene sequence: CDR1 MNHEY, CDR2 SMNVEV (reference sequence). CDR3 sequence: CASSLSPGTGSYEQYF. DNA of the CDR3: TGTGCCAGCAGTTTATCCCCCGGGACAGGGTCCTACGAGCAGTACTTC.

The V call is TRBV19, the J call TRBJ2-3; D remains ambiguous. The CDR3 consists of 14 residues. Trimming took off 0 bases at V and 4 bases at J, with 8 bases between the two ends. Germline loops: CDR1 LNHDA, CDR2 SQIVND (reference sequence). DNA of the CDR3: TGTGCCAGTAGTATAGATCTCTCTTCAGATACGCAGTATTTT. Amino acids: CASSIDLSSDTQYF.

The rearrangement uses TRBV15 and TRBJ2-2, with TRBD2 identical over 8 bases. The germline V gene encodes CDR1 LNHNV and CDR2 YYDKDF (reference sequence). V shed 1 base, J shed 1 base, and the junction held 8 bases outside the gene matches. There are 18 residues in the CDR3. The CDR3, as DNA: TGTGCCACCAGCAGAGTAAAGGGTCTAGCGGGGAACACCGGGGAGCTGTTTTTT. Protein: CATSRVKGLAGNTGELFF.

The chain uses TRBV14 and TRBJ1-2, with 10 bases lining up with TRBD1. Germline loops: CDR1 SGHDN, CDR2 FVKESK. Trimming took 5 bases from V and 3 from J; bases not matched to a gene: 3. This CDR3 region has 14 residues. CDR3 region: CASSGQGGDYGYTF. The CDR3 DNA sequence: TGTGCCAGCAGCGGACAGGGGGGGGACTATGGCTACACCTTC.

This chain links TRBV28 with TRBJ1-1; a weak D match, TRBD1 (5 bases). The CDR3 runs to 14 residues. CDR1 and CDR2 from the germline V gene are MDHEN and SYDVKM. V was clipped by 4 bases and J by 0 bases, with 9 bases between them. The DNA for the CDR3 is TGTGCCAGCAGTTGGGGGGGGGTGAACACTGAAGCTTTCTTT. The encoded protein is CASSWGGVNTEAFF.

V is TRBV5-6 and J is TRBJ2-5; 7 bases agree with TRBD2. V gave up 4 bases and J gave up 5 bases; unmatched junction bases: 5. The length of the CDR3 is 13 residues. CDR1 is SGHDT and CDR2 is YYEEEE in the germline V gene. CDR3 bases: TGTGCCAGCAGCGTACTAGCGTCGGAGACCCAGTACTTC. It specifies CASSVLASETQYF.